This entry lists 30 T cell receptor beta chains sequenced from one sample in a study of blood T cell repertoires in COVID-19. The table came from immunoSEQ multiplex PCR; TCRdb's copy has only in-frame clones and leaves some out. The sample shows some 230,000 clones, approximately 84% of them seen only once. Sequencing used PBMCs or T cells enriched from blood (not recorded which). The origin of the receptors is a man aged 35-49 years who had recovered from COVID-19.

The rearrangement links TRBV29-1 to TRBJ2-1; D is undetermined. From germline, CDR1 is SQVTM and CDR2 ANQGSEA. V was trimmed by 8 bases and J by 1 base, leaving 12 bases between them. The CDR3 totals 13 residues. The DNA of the CDR3 is TGCAGCATTGCTTTCGTTTCCTACAATGAGCAGTTCTTC. Translating gives CSIAFVSYNEQFF.

This chain joins TRBV10-3 and TRBJ2-2, with 7 positions matching TRBD1. The V gene end was trimmed by 6 bases and the J gene end by 0 bases; junction bases not matched to a gene: 7. Germline CDR1 ENHRY, CDR2 SYGVKD. The CDR3 contains 16 residues. This CDR3 is CAIRKRDRANTGELFF. The DNA of the CDR3 is TGTGCCATCAGGAAAAGGGACAGAGCGAACACCGGGGAGCTGTTTTTT.

The chain uses TRBV29-1 and TRBJ1-5; 7 positions agree with TRBD1. V shed 5 bases, J shed 0 bases, and the junction held 4 bases outside the gene matches. The CDR3 consists of 14 residues. Germline-derived CDR1 and CDR2 are SQVTM and ANQGSEA. The CDR3 spells CSVSGTASNQPQHF. Written as DNA, the CDR3 is TGCAGCGTTTCCGGGACAGCTAGCAATCAGCCCCAGCATTTT.

This sequence joins TRBV28 and TRBJ2-4, with D maybe TRBD2 (5 bases). The CDR3 length is 13 residues. CDR1 and CDR2 (germline): MDHEN, SYDVKM. V was clipped by 5 bases and J by 6 bases, with 11 bases between them. CDR3 coding DNA: TGTGCCAGCAGTAACGGGATTGGAAACATTCAGTACTTC. This codes for CASSNGIGNIQYF.

The V and J genes are TRBV12-3 or TRBV12-4 and TRBJ1-1; weak D call: TRBD1 (6 bases). The V gene lost 3 bases and the J gene lost 11 bases, with 10 bases spanning the gap. The CDR3 spans 11 residues. CDR3 loop: CASSFAGAAFF. The CDR3 nucleotides read TGTGCCAGCAGTTTCGCAGGGGCGGCTTTCTTT.

The V gene is TRBV11-2, the J gene TRBJ2-7, with 10 bases matching TRBD2. The junction had 7 bases not matched to a gene; V was cut back by 5 bases and J by 3 bases. The CDR3 is made up of 15 amino acids. Germline CDR1 SGHAT, CDR2 FQNNGV. CDR3 region: CASSLIAGGIYEQYF. The CDR3 DNA reads as TGTGCCAGCAGCCTAATAGCGGGGGGTATCTACGAGCAGTACTTC.

The chain has TRBV29-1 and TRBJ2-2, with TRBD2 identical over 14 bases. This CDR3 contains 14 residues. Germline V gives CDR1 SQVTM, CDR2 ANQGSEA. J was trimmed by 6 bases and V by 7 bases; bases with no gene match: 4. CDR3 coding DNA: TGCAGCGCAGGGGGACTAGCGGGAGCCGGGGAGCTGTTTTTT. Translation: CSAGGLAGAGELFF.

The V and J genes are TRBV25-1 and TRBJ1-2, with 8 bases that match TRBD1. This CDR3 is 15 amino acids long. Germline values: CDR1 MGHDK, CDR2 SYGVNS. The V segment lost 4 bases and the J segment 8 bases; nucleotides outside the gene matches: 12. This chain's CDR3 is CASSGDRGAISGYTF. In DNA, the CDR3 is TGTGCCAGCAGTGGTGACAGGGGTGCGATTTCGGGCTACACCTTC.

The chain couples TRBV3-1 (or the pseudogene TRBV3-2) to TRBJ2-7; TRBD2 might be the D (6 bases). The V gene lost 1 base and the J gene lost 0 bases, with 10 bases spanning the gap. CDR3 length equals 15 residues. Looked up from germline, CDR1 is LGHDT and CDR2 is YNNKEL (reference sequence). The CDR3 loop reads CASSQVGSVSYEQYF. CDR3 nucleotides: TGTGCCAGCAGCCAAGTCGGGAGTGTCTCCTACGAGCAGTACTTC.

The J gene is TRBJ1-1, the V gene TRBV19; D is undetermined. From germline, CDR1 is LNHDA and CDR2 SQIVND (reference sequence). The CDR3 is 14 residues long. V lost 0 bases to trimming and J lost 5 bases, with 10 bases between them. This CDR3 reads CASSIEAGSTEAFF. CDR3 DNA: TGTGCCAGTAGTATAGAAGCGGGTTCGACTGAAGCTTTCTTT.

This clone was seen once. This chain connects TRBV11-2 to TRBJ2-6, with D unclear. The CDR3 runs 14 residues. V dropped 5 bases and J dropped 4 bases, with 9 bases sitting between them. Germline loops: CDR1 SGHAT, CDR2 FQNNGV. CDR3 bases: TGTGCCAGCAGCCCAATACGGGGGGCCAACGTCCTGACTTTC. This codes for CASSPIRGANVLTF.

This clone was counted between two and nine times. The chain recombines TRBV7-9 with TRBJ1-1, with D uncertain. V was pared by 3 bases and J by 1 base, with 9 bases between. The CDR3 has 14 amino acids. CDR1 and CDR2 (germline): SEHNR, FQNEAQ (reference sequence). The CDR3 nucleotides are TGTGCCAGCAGCTTTGGCAGATCGAACACTGAAGCTTTCTTT. It specifies CASSFGRSNTEAFF.

This clone showed up just a few times. The J gene is TRBJ1-5, the V gene TRBV19; possible D gene TRBD1, 5 bases. V lost 1 base, J lost 2 bases, and 9 bases lay in between. Germline V gives CDR1 LNHDA, CDR2 SQIVND (reference sequence). This CDR3 has 15 residues. CDR3 bases: TGTGCCAGTAGTATAGTAAGGGGCCGCAATCAGCCCCAGCATTTT. The encoded protein is CASSIVRGRNQPQHF.

The chain joins TRBV18 to TRBJ2-1; D may be TRBD1 (5 bases). CDR1 and CDR2 from the germline V gene are KGHSH and LQKENI. This CDR3 contains 15 residues. V was shortened by 2 bases and J by 5 bases, with 13 bases between the two germline ends. CDR3 DNA: TGTGCCAGCTCACCATGGCAGGGAAACGACAATGAGCAGTTCTTC. Its protein is CASSPWQGNDNEQFF.

The V call is TRBV28, the J call TRBJ2-7; 9 nucleotides match TRBD1. This CDR3 is built from 19 residues. J lost 2 bases, V lost 4 bases, and 18 bases had no gene match. From germline, CDR1 is MDHEN and CDR2 SYDVKM. The CDR3 sequence: CASSSGQGPVWFFTYEQYF. The DNA for the CDR3 is TGTGCCAGCAGTTCGGGACAGGGCCCGGTTTGGTTCTTTACCTACGAGCAGTACTTC.

This clone was seen only a few times. Other DNA sequences of this sample code for an identical CDR3. V gene TRBV6-5 combines with J gene TRBJ2-7; weak D call: TRBD1 (6 bases). Germline V gene lookup returns CDR1 MNHEY and CDR2 SVGAGI. This CDR3 has 14 amino acids. The ends were cut back, 6 bases at V and 0 bases at J, with 12 bases in the middle. This chain's CDR3 is CASRRTASSYEQYF. CDR3 nucleotide sequence: TGTGCCAGCAGGAGGACAGCCAGCTCCTACGAGCAGTACTTC.

The V gene is TRBV7-3, the J gene TRBJ2-1; 8 positions match TRBD1. The V gene's germline CDR1 is SGHTA and CDR2 FQGTGA. Trimming cost V 1 base and J 5 bases; bases outside gene matches: 4. CDR3 length: 15 residues. The CDR3 protein is CASSLISGGDNEQFF. The CDR3 DNA sequence: TGTGCCAGCAGCTTAATCTCAGGGGGCGACAATGAGCAGTTCTTC.

This sequence joins TRBV29-1 and TRBJ2-1, with 10 bases matching TRBD2. The CDR3 extends over 12 amino acids. V lost 2 bases, J lost 15 bases, and 7 bases stayed unmatched. Germline V gene lookup returns CDR1 SQVTM and CDR2 ANQGSEA. In nucleotides, the CDR3 is TGCAGCGTTGAAAGTCTAGCGGGAGCCCTGTTCTTC. Its translation: CSVESLAGALFF.

The chain has TRBV19 and TRBJ1-6; perhaps TRBD1 as D (5 bases). CDR1 is LNHDA, CDR2 SQIVND, per germline (reference sequence). V was shortened by 3 bases and J by 0 bases, with 9 bases between the two germline ends. There are 16 residues in the CDR3. CDR3 in DNA: TGTGCCAGTAGTATTGACAGTAGCTCCTATAATTCACCCCTCCACTTT. This translates into CASSIDSSSYNSPLHF.

This clone was observed a single time. The chain has TRBV19 and TRBJ2-7; 7 positions match TRBD2. V lost 1 base to trimming and J lost 6 bases; unmatched junction nucleotides: 6. Per the germline V gene, CDR1 is LNHDA and CDR2 is SQIVND (reference sequence). This CDR3 is built from 14 residues. CDR3 loop: CASSIGRESAEQYF. The CDR3 coding sequence is TGTGCCAGTAGTATAGGGCGGGAGTCGGCCGAGCAGTACTTC.

This chain connects TRBV5-1 to TRBJ2-1; perhaps TRBD2 as D (5 bases). This CDR3 is built from 17 residues. Trimming took off 2 bases at V and 0 bases at J, with 15 bases between the two ends. Looked up from germline, CDR1 is SGHRS and CDR2 is YFSETQ. CDR3 amino acids: CASSFLPERISYNEQFF. DNA for the CDR3: TGCGCCAGCAGCTTCCTCCCCGAGCGGATCTCCTACAATGAGCAGTTCTTC.

The J gene is TRBJ2-7, the V gene TRBV5-4, with 8 bases aligning to TRBD2. The ends lost 5 bases at V and 6 bases at J; junction bases unmatched: 10. The CDR3 covers 14 residues. CDR1 and CDR2 (germline): SGHNT, YYREEE (reference sequence). In DNA form, the CDR3 reads TGTGCCAGCAGGGGGAGCGGGAGTCAGTCCGAGCAGTACTTC. Translation: CASRGSGSQSEQYF.

The genes are TRBV5-1 and TRBJ1-1; D is ambiguous. Between the trimmed V and J ends, which lost 0 bases and 0 bases, there was a span of 12 bases. CDR1 and CDR2 (germline): SGHRS, YFSETQ. The CDR3 extends over 16 amino acids. As DNA, the CDR3 is TGCGCCAGCAGCTTGGTTGGCGGCCAAATGAACACTGAAGCTTTCTTT. It codes for CASSLVGGQMNTEAFF.

The V and J genes are TRBV9 and TRBJ2-7, with D perhaps TRBD2 (5 bases). V was trimmed by 0 bases and J by 5 bases, leaving 18 bases between them. Germline V CDR1 and CDR2: SGDLS, YYNGEE. This CDR3 region has 16 residues. For the CDR3, the DNA is TGTGCCAGCAGCGTAGAAGGTCGGCTAGCTTACCACGAGCAGTACTTC. Translation: CASSVEGRLAYHEQYF.

This chain links TRBV3-1 (or the pseudogene TRBV3-2) with TRBJ2-5; D call uncertain. CDR1 LGHDT and CDR2 YNNKEL come from the germline V gene (reference sequence). With 1 base removed from V and 2 bases from J, the gap between germline ends came to 5 bases. The CDR3 covers 13 residues. The chain's CDR3 is CASSQGAQETQYF. The DNA of the CDR3 is TGTGCCAGCAGCCAAGGAGCTCAAGAGACCCAGTACTTC.

The V call is TRBV29-1, the J call TRBJ2-1, with a weak D call TRBD2 (5 bases). The CDR3 has 13 amino acids. CDR1 and CDR2 (germline): SQVTM, ANQGSEA. Trimming shortened V by 1 base and J by 10 bases, and 14 bases separated the two germline ends. The CDR3 loop reads CSVEGGPQSEQFF. In nucleotides, the CDR3 is TGCAGCGTTGAAGGAGGGCCACAGAGCGAGCAGTTCTTC.

The CDR3 sequence: CASSLRRSGEQFF. CDR3 DNA: TGTGCCAGCAGCCTTAGGAGATCTGGTGAGCAGTTCTTC. V and J are TRBV4-2 and TRBJ2-1, with D hard to call. CDR3 length: 13 residues. Germline V gives CDR1 LGHNA, CDR2 YNFKEQ. V lost 4 bases and J 9 bases, leaving 13 bases between the germline ends.

Turning to this clone: At one end, the junction sequence differs from germline, possibly due to a read error. The genes are TRBV5-1 and TRBJ2-7, with 7 nucleotides matching TRBD1. Looked up from germline, CDR1 is SGHRS and CDR2 is YFSETQ. This CDR3 has 15 amino acids. CDR3 sequence: CASSLEGQQGQRFYF. The CDR3 bases are TGCGCCAGCAGCTTGGAGGGCCAACAGGGGCAGAGGTTTTATTTC.

CDR3 protein: CASSVQGASGNTIYF. DNA for the CDR3: TGTGCCAGCAGCGTACAGGGTGCCTCTGGAAACACCATATATTTT. This chain joins TRBV6-5 and TRBJ1-3, with D maybe TRBD1 (6 bases). The V end was cut by 6 bases, the J end by 0 bases, with 12 bases between. This CDR3 comprises 15 residues. Germline CDR1 is MNHEY and CDR2 is SVGAGI.

The rearrangement uses TRBV7-8 and TRBJ1-5; 8 bases map to TRBD1. The J segment lost 3 bases and the V segment lost 3 bases, leaving 4 bases of the junction unmatched. The length of the CDR3 is 15 residues. The germline V gene has CDR1 SGHVS and CDR2 FQNEAQ. In DNA form, the CDR3 reads TGTGCCAGCAGCTTTGACAGGGGCTACAATCAGCCCCAGCATTTT. Translation gives CASSFDRGYNQPQHF. The complete variable domain, with remaining parts taken from reference TRBV7-8 and TRBJ1-5, reads GAGVSQSPRYKVAKRGQDVALRCDPISGHVSLFWYQQALGQGPEFLTYFQNEAQLDKSGLPSDRFFAERPEGSVSTLKIQRTQQEDSAVYLCASSFDRGYNQPQHFGDGTRLSIL.